Following are 18 T cell receptor beta chains from one sample sequenced in a study of OX40 agonist ivuxolimab in advanced cancers. Produced via immunoSEQ multiplex PCR; TCRdb's table is partial and in-frame only. This table has around 18,000 clones, 87% appearing once. The sequences come from CD4+ or CD8+ T cells sorted from blood, collected in a trial of the OX40 agonist ivuxolimab. The receptors were sampled from an adult with an advanced solid tumor such as melanoma, head and neck, liver or kidney cancer.

The chain recombines TRBV28 with TRBJ2-7; TRBD2 matches at 10 bases. Germline trimming cut 5 bases from V and 2 bases from J; bases unmatched to any gene: 6. The CDR3 consists of 15 residues. Germline-derived CDR1 and CDR2 are MDHEN and SYDVKM. CDR3 DNA sequence: TGTGCCAGCAGTCTAAGAGCGGGAGGGGCCTACGAGCAGTACTTC. Amino acids: CASSLRAGGAYEQYF.

V usage is TRBV4-2 and J usage is TRBJ2-2, with a weak D call TRBD1 (6 bases). Germline V gene data show CDR1 as LGHNA and CDR2 as YNFKEQ. CDR3 length: 15 residues. Trimming stripped 0 bases from V and 5 bases from J, with 10 bases between. CDR3 protein: CASSQEARGTGELFF. The CDR3 region has the DNA TGTGCCAGCAGCCAAGAGGCCAGGGGAACCGGGGAGCTGTTTTTT.

The rearrangement uses TRBV23-1 and TRBJ2-7; D is possibly TRBD2 (5 bases). TRBV23-1 is an ORF; its function is uncertain. The CDR3 runs 13 residues. The germline V and J ends were trimmed by 6 bases and 0 bases, with 9 bases remaining between them. The CDR3 loop reads CASRDSLSYEQYF. CDR3 nucleotides: TGCGCCAGCAGGGACTCTCTCTCCTACGAGCAGTACTTC.

This sequence joins TRBV28 and TRBJ2-7; 9 bases are shared with TRBD2. Germline V lookup: CDR1 MDHEN, CDR2 SYDVKM. Germline trimming cut 1 base from V and 0 bases from J; bases unmatched to any gene: 7. CDR3 length: 17 residues. The CDR3 coding sequence is TGTGCCAGCAGTTTATTCGGGCCTAGCGGGGCCTCCTACGAGCAGTACTTC. Its translation is CASSLFGPSGASYEQYF.

The rearrangement links TRBV5-6 to TRBJ2-7, with 7 bases fitting TRBD1. This CDR3 comprises 13 residues. Looked up from germline, CDR1 is SGHDT and CDR2 is YYEEEE. V lost 4 bases and J lost 4; bases outside the gene matches: 5. CDR3 sequence (DNA): TGTGCCAGCAGCCCCGGACAGGTGTACGAGCAGTACTTC. Translated: CASSPGQVYEQYF.

V gene TRBV19 combines with J gene TRBJ2-7; 10 bases map to TRBD1. Trimming removed 6 bases from V and 5 bases from J; junction bases left unmatched: 13. The CDR3 contains 16 residues. Looked up from germline, CDR1 is LNHDA and CDR2 is SQIVND (reference sequence). CDR3: CASRPRSGQGRDEQYF. For the CDR3, the DNA is TGTGCCAGTAGACCCCGATCGGGACAGGGGAGGGACGAGCAGTACTTC.

The rearrangement joins TRBV5-1 to TRBJ2-3; 8 bases fit TRBD2. The CDR3 covers 17 residues. V shed 3 bases, J shed 6 bases, and the junction held 15 bases outside the gene matches. Germline CDR1 reads SGHRS; CDR2 reads YFSETQ. CDR3 sequence: CASSSGLVSGKGDTQYF. The CDR3 DNA follows: TGCGCCAGCAGCTCCGGATTGGTTAGCGGGAAAGGGGATACGCAGTATTTT.

By share, this clone counts as medium-sized. This chain's CDR3 is CGEKGGFWNGYTF. In nucleotides, the CDR3 is TGTGGTGAAAAGGGGGGTTTTTGGAATGGCTACACCTTC. The chain joins TRBV12-5 to TRBJ1-2, with D tentatively TRBD1 (6 bases). Germline V gene sequence: CDR1 LGHNT, CDR2 FRNRAP. The CDR3 length is 13 residues.

This sequence joins TRBV4-2 and TRBJ2-7; D remains unclear. Germline V gene lookup returns CDR1 LGHNA and CDR2 YNFKEQ. The CDR3 is 15 residues long. V dropped 1 base and J dropped 0 bases, with 10 bases sitting between them. CDR3 sequence (DNA): TGTGCCAGCAGCCAAGTGGTGAGTTCCTCCTACGAGCAGTACTTC. Its protein product is CASSQVVSSSYEQYF.

CDR3 protein: CASRYTDSSGYEQYF. The CDR3 region has the DNA TGTGCCAGTAGATATACCGACAGTTCGGGCTACGAGCAGTACTTC. The chain recombines TRBV19 with TRBJ2-7, with D perhaps matching TRBD1 (5 bases). CDR3 length: 15 amino acids. The V and J ends lost 6 bases and 3 bases respectively, with 18 bases between them. Germline CDR1 reads LNHDA; CDR2 reads SQIVND (reference sequence).

The chain has TRBV4-3 and TRBJ2-3; 11 bases line up with TRBD2. The CDR3 has 17 amino acids. Germline CDR1 and CDR2: LGHNA and YSLEER. Losses at the gene ends were 0 bases for V and 4 bases for J; bases not matched to a gene: 6. The CDR3 spells CASSQDTLAGVADTQYF. CDR3 DNA: TGCGCCAGCAGCCAAGATACACTAGCGGGAGTGGCAGATACGCAGTATTTT.

The chain has TRBV30 and TRBJ1-1; weak D call: TRBD1 (5 bases). Germline V lookup: CDR1 GTSNPN, CDR2 SVGIG (reference sequence). This CDR3 spans 14 amino acids. Between the trimmed V and J ends, which lost 6 bases and 3 bases, there was a span of 17 bases. The CDR3 protein is CACPRGASDTEAFF. The DNA for the CDR3 is TGTGCCTGTCCTCGTGGGGCCTCGGACACTGAAGCTTTCTTT.

This clone is classed as medium-sized. This chain uses TRBV11-3 with TRBJ1-1; 7 nucleotides match TRBD1. Germline CDR1 SGHNT, CDR2 YENEEA. The CDR3 consists of 13 residues. V shed 5 bases and J 4 bases; nucleotides not matched to a gene: 4. DNA for the CDR3: TGTGCCAGCAGCCAACAGGGGAGCACTGAAGCTTTCTTT. Protein sequence: CASSQQGSTEAFF.

This clone was found once. The chain recombines TRBV9 with TRBJ1-1; 12 bases agree with TRBD1. In germline, CDR1 is SGDLS, CDR2 YYNGEE. The CDR3 consists of 16 residues. J lost 3 bases, V lost 3 bases, and 6 bases had no gene match. The CDR3 region is CASSAGQGADDTEAFF. In DNA, the CDR3 is TGTGCCAGCAGCGCGGGACAGGGGGCGGACGACACTGAAGCTTTCTTT.

The chain recombines TRBV5-1 with TRBJ2-5; D is uncertain. This CDR3 region has 13 residues. CDR1 and CDR2 from the germline V gene are SGHRS and YFSETQ. V gave up 0 bases and J gave up 0 bases, with 3 bases separating them. The CDR3: CASSLAYQETQYF. CDR3 in DNA: TGCGCCAGCAGCTTGGCGTACCAAGAGACCCAGTACTTC. The full variable domain, its missing parts supplied by reference TRBV5-1 and TRBJ2-5, is KAGVTQTPRYLIKTRGQQVTLSCSPISGHRSVSWYQQTPGQGLQFLFEYFSETQRNKGNFPGRFSGRQFSNSRSEMNVSTLELGDSALYLCASSLAYQETQYFGPGTRLLVL.

The J gene is TRBJ2-1, the V gene TRBV5-1; D perhaps matches TRBD2 (5 bases). Germline V gene data show CDR1 as SGHRS and CDR2 as YFSETQ. V lost 3 bases, J lost 5 bases, and 9 bases lay in between. The CDR3 loop spans 13 amino acids. The CDR3: CASSWRGNNEQFF. As DNA, the CDR3 is TGCGCCAGCAGCTGGCGAGGGAACAATGAGCAGTTCTTC.

This chain links TRBV27 with TRBJ2-2, with D hard to call. Germline loops: CDR1 MNHEY, CDR2 SMNVEV (reference sequence). This CDR3 spans 11 amino acids. V lost 2 bases to trimming and J lost 6 bases, with 1 base between them. The CDR3 loop is CASSLPGELFF. CDR3 bases: TGTGCCAGCAGTTTACCCGGGGAGCTGTTTTTT.

V usage is TRBV29-1 and J usage is TRBJ1-4; D is ambiguous. The CDR3 contains 11 residues. V was pared by 7 bases and J by 7 bases, with 10 bases between. Germline V lookup: CDR1 SQVTM, CDR2 ANQGSEA. CDR3 amino acids: CSGTFREKLFF. The CDR3 coding sequence is TGCAGCGGAACGTTCCGTGAAAAACTGTTTTTT.